Each of the 19 T cell receptor beta chains below was sequenced from the same sample in a study of T cell repertoires in cytomegalovirus infection. One entry per CDR3 protein, called by TCRdb with MiXCR from the reads. Of a few hundred thousand distinct CDR3 sequences in the sample, more than 25% were seen once. Sequencing was carried out using PBMCs. The origin of the receptors is a human donor in good health (CMV status not recorded). Some clones in this sample may be carry-over from other donors' samples.

This chain connects TRBV7-2 to TRBJ1-2; the D is unclear. The CDR3 consists of 14 residues. CDR1 SGHTA and CDR2 FQGNSA come from the germline V gene. V was pared by 1 base and J by 2 bases, with 8 bases between. CDR3 sequence (DNA): TGTGCCAGCAGCTTAGGAGGGAGGAACTATGGCTACACCTTC. Amino acids: CASSLGGRNYGYTF.

The rearrangement uses TRBV6-5 and TRBJ1-1; D call uncertain. The CDR3 spans 13 residues. The germline V and J ends were trimmed by 6 bases and 2 bases, with 10 bases remaining between them. Germline values: CDR1 MNHEY, CDR2 SVGAGI. In nucleotides, the CDR3 is TGTGCCAGCAGGTCCACATTAAACACTGAAGCTTTCTTT. Amino acid sequence: CASRSTLNTEAFF.

The chain uses TRBV11-3 and TRBJ2-5, with a weak D call TRBD2 (11 bases). Trimming shortened V by 4 bases and J by 4 bases, and 34 bases separated the two germline ends. Germline V gene sequence: CDR1 SGHNT, CDR2 YENEEA. This CDR3 is 21 amino acids long. Here the CDR3 DNA reads TGTGCCAGCAGCTCCTACAGACAGGGGGCGCGTAGCGGGAGGGCCGCAGAGACCCAGTACTTC. Its protein product is CASSSYRQGARSGRAAETQYF.

The chain couples TRBV19 to TRBJ2-7; D is possibly TRBD1 or TRBD2 (5 bases each). Germline V lookup: CDR1 LNHDA, CDR2 SQIVND (reference sequence). There are 13 residues in the CDR3. Trimming shortened V by 6 bases and J by 9 bases, and 18 bases separated the two germline ends. The CDR3 is CASSGTHAFGQYF. The CDR3 DNA is TGTGCCAGTAGCGGGACCCACGCTTTCGGGCAGTACTTC.

There are many counts of this clonotype. The rearrangement uses TRBV7-2 and TRBJ2-1, with D possibly matching TRBD2 (5 bases). This CDR3 region has 12 residues. CDR1 is SGHTA, CDR2 FQGNSA, per germline. V was pared by 5 bases and J by 10 bases, with 12 bases between. The CDR3 region is CASSLGLVEQFF. CDR3 DNA sequence: TGTGCCAGCAGCCTAGGACTCGTAGAGCAGTTCTTC.

The chain carries TRBV20-1 and TRBJ2-1, with 9 bases matching TRBD2. CDR3 length equals 15 residues. Germline values: CDR1 DFQATT, CDR2 SNEGSKA (reference sequence). Trimming removed 3 bases from V and 8 bases from J; junction bases left unmatched: 11. CDR3 coding DNA: TGCAGTGCTAGCCCCATCAGCGGGAGGAGCGATGAGCAGTTCTTC. Protein sequence: CSASPISGRSDEQFF.

The chain combines TRBV20-1 with TRBJ2-1; TRBD2 might be the D (6 bases). The length of the CDR3 is 13 residues. V gave up 6 bases and J gave up 5 bases, with 14 bases separating them. Germline V CDR1 and CDR2: DFQATT, SNEGSKA (reference sequence). The CDR3 loop is CSAYAGRNNEQFF. The CDR3 nucleotides are TGCAGTGCATACGCGGGACGAAACAATGAGCAGTTCTTC.

This clonotype was seen ten or more times. The chain links TRBV6-1 to TRBJ2-1; 8 bases match TRBD2. Trimming cost V 2 bases and J 7 bases; bases outside gene matches: 13. Germline V gives CDR1 MNHNS, CDR2 SASEGT. The CDR3 consists of 17 residues. CDR3 bases: TGTGCCAGCAGTGAAACTCGTCCGGGAGGGTTGTATAATGAGCAGTTCTTC. This translates into CASSETRPGGLYNEQFF.

Comment on this clonotype: A much larger clone lies a single base off, so this may be a read error. The chain is built from TRBV7-8 and TRBJ2-3; TRBD2 matches 10 bases. Germline CDR1 and CDR2: SGHVS and FQNEAQ. This CDR3 comprises 15 residues. CDR3 bases: TGTGCCTGCAGCTTAAAGCGGGAGGGCGGGGATACGCAGTATTTT. Residues: CACSLKREGGDTQYF.

Of note for this clonotype: The junction departs from the called germline gene at one end, perhaps through a read error. The V and J genes are TRBV6-5 and TRBJ2-2; unclear D gene. This CDR3 has 13 residues. Germline CDR1 reads MNHEY; CDR2 reads SVGAGI. CDR3 amino acids: CASTYPNTGELFF. CDR3 bases: TGTGCCAGCACTTACCCTAATACCGGGGAGCTGTTTTTT.

This clonotype occurred a few times. This CDR3 reads CASSSRTGYTYNSPLHF. CDR3 nucleotides: TGTGCCAGCAGCTCTCGAACGGGGTACACCTATAATTCACCCCTCCACTTT. The chain recombines TRBV7-2 with TRBJ1-6; D is unclear. Per germline, CDR1 SGHTA and CDR2 FQGNSA. This CDR3 spans 17 amino acids. The V gene lost 4 bases and the J gene lost 2 bases, with 15 bases spanning the gap.

The chain links TRBV20-1 to TRBJ2-1, with TRBD2 matching over 9 bases. CDR1 is DFQATT and CDR2 is SNEGSKA in the germline V gene (reference sequence). CDR3 length: 15 residues. V shed 5 bases and J 3 bases; nucleotides not matched to a gene: 8. The CDR3 DNA reads TGCAGTGCTCCCCGTAGCGGGAGAGGCTACAATGAGCAGTTCTTC. It yields the protein CSAPRSGRGYNEQFF.

This clonotype showed up just a few times. The V gene is TRBV7-2, the J gene TRBJ2-1; D remains ambiguous. V was clipped by 1 base and J by 8 bases, with 6 bases between them. The CDR3 sequence is 12 residues long. Germline CDR1 SGHTA, CDR2 FQGNSA. CDR3 sequence: CASSLGRHEQFF. CDR3 DNA: TGTGCCAGCAGCTTAGGGCGGCATGAGCAGTTCTTC.

This clonotype was seen only a few times. The chain combines TRBV14 with TRBJ1-1; D is uncertain. The CDR3 length is 15 residues. Germline V gives CDR1 SGHDN, CDR2 FVKESK. V lost 0 bases and J lost 4, with 12 bases in between. CDR3 coding DNA: TGTGCCAGCAGCCAAGACACGGCGGTCCGCACTGAAGCTTTCTTT. The encoded protein is CASSQDTAVRTEAFF.

This rearrangement joins TRBV4-1 to TRBJ1-6; D unresolved. Deletions cut 1 base from V and 0 bases from J, with 7 bases between. Germline assignment: CDR1 MGHRA and CDR2 YSYEKL. The CDR3 is made up of 16 amino acids. The CDR3 here is CASSQAASSYNSPLHF. DNA for the CDR3: TGCGCCAGCAGCCAAGCCGCGAGCTCCTATAATTCACCCCTCCACTTT.

This rearrangement joins TRBV28 to TRBJ1-2, with D hard to call. The CDR3 loop spans 12 amino acids. Per germline, CDR1 MDHEN and CDR2 SYDVKM. V lost 3 bases, J lost 5 bases, and 7 bases lay in between. CDR3 region: CASSLEQYGYTF. The CDR3 bases are TGTGCCAGCAGTTTGGAACAGTATGGCTACACCTTC.

The rearrangement links TRBV12-3 or TRBV12-4 to TRBJ1-4, with 7 bases identical to TRBD1. The CDR3 has 11 residues. J gave up 8 bases and V 10 bases, and 4 bases lay outside the gene matches. As DNA, the CDR3 is TGTGCCATCAAGACAGGGGAAAAACTGTTTTTT. Residues: CAIKTGEKLFF.

Remarks on this clonotype: At one end, the junction sequence differs from germline, possibly due to a read error. This rearrangement joins TRBV5-1 to TRBJ2-7; D unclear. The CDR3 is 15 amino acids. Germline loops: CDR1 SGHRS, CDR2 YFSETQ. The CDR3 coding sequence is TGCGCCAGCAGCTTGGCCGGGCCTTTCCTCTACGAGCAGTGCTTC. This translates into CASSLAGPFLYEQCF. The entire variable domain, with the rest obtained from reference TRBV5-1 and TRBJ2-7, is as follows: KAGVTQTPRYLIKTRGQQVTLSCSPISGHRSVSWYQQTPGQGLQFLFEYFSETQRNKGNFPGRFSGRQFSNSRSEMNVSTLELGDSALYLCASSLAGPFLYEQCFGPGTRLTVT.

CDR3 protein: CASSYRDQNIQYF. Written as DNA, the CDR3 is TGTGCCAGCAGTTACCGGGACCAAAACATTCAGTACTTC. The genes are TRBV2 and TRBJ2-4; D might be TRBD1 or TRBD2, each matching 5 bases. The germline gives CDR1 SNHLY, CDR2 FYNNEI. Trimming took off 5 bases at V and 5 bases at J, with 10 bases between the two ends. The CDR3 runs 13 residues.